The clone carrying this TCR beta chain has only a few counts. Its cognate antigen is unknown. CDR3 size: 13 residues. V gave up 6 bases and J gave up 5 bases; unmatched junction bases: 5. CDR1 and CDR2 from the germline V gene are SGHAT and FQNNGV. This specimen comes from a study of CD4+ T cells in melanoma. The repertoire was sequenced with immunoSEQ multiplex PCR; TCRdb's copy has only in-frame clones and lacks some. Among about 55,000 clones listed, roughly 69% were seen once. General study results and limits: Diverse differentiation states were reported for melanoma neoantigen-specific CD4+ T cells. A reported correlation linked neoantigen-specific CD4+ T cells to CD8+, macrophage and B cell function.

The chain couples TRBV11-2 to TRBJ2-7; 9 positions match TRBD1. What was sequenced was tumor tissue. The TCR comes from a human donor with melanoma. The CDR3 bases are TGTGCCAGCAGTAAGGGACAGGGAGACGAGCAGTACTTC. Protein sequence: CASSKGQGDEQYF.